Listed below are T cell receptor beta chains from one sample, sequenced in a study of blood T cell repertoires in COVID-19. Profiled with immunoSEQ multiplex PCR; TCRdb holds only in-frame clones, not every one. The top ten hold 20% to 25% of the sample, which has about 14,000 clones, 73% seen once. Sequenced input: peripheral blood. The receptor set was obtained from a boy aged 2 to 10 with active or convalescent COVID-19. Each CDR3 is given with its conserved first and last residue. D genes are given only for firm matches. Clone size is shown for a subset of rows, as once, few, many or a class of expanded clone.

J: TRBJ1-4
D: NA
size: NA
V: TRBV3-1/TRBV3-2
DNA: TGTGCCAGCAGCGCTGGAAGGATCGCGGGGCATGAAAAACTGTTTTTT
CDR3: CASSAGRIAGHEKLFF

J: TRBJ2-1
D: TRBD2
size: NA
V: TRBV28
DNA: TGTGCCAGCAGCCCACCCCCGGGCGGGGGGGCCTCGGTGTACAATGAGCAGTTCTTC
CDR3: CASSPPPGGGASVYNEQFF

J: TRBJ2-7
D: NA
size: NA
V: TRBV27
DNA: TGTGCCAGCAGTTTATCGAGGGACACAGCGCAGTACTTC
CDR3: CASSLSRDTAQYF

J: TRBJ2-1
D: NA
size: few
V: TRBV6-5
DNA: TGTGCCAGCAGTTACAGGCGTCCGGCGGATGAGCAGTTCTTC
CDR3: CASSYRRPADEQFF

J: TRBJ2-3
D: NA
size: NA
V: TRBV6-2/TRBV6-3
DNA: TGTGCCAGCAGTTACCACACAGGGACATCTGACACAGATACGCAGTATTTT
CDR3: CASSYHTGTSDTDTQYF

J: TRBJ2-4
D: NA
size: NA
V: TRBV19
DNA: TGTGCCAGTAGTCACTGGCCAGGGCTCATAGATCCGGCCAAAAACATTCAGTACTTC
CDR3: CASSHWPGLIDPAKNIQYF

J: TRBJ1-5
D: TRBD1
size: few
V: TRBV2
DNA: TGTGCCAGCAGCAGGGACAGGACAATGCAGCCCCAGCATTTT
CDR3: CASSRDRTMQPQHF

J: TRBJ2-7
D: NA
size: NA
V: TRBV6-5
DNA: TGTGCCAGCAGTCCCGGGAATTCCTACGAGCAGTACTTC
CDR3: CASSPGNSYEQYF

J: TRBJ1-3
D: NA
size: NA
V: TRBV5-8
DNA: TGTGCCAGCAGCTTCCCGAGTAATTATGGAAACACCATATATTTT
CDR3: CASSFPSNYGNTIYF

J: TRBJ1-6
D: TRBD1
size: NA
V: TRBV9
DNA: TGTGCCAGCAGCGTAGGGACTTCGACAGGGGGGAATTCACCCCTCCACTTT
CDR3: CASSVGTSTGGNSPLHF

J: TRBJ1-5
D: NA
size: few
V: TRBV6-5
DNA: TGTGCCAGCAGGCCAGCGGGGGCTTACAATCAGCCCCAGCATTTT
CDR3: CASRPAGAYNQPQHF

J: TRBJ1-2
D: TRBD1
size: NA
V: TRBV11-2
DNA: TGTGCCAGCAGCTCGCAGACAGGGGGTGTGAATGGCTACACCTTC
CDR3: CASSSQTGGVNGYTF

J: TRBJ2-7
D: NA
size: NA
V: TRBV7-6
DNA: TGTGCCAGCAGCCTGAAGGGGGGGGGCTACGAGCAGTACTTC
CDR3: CASSLKGGGYEQYF

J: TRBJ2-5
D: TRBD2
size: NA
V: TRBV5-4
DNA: TGTGCCAGCAGCGCTATGTCTAGCGGCCTGGAGACCCAGTACTTC
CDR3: CASSAMSSGLETQYF

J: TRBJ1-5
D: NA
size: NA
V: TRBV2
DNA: TGTGCCAGCAGTGAAGCCGGGGGCAATCAGCCCCAGCATTTT
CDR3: CASSEAGGNQPQHF

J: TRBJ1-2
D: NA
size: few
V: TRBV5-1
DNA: TGCGCCAGCAGCCAGGTACAGGGAGCTAACTATGGCTACACCTTC
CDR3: CASSQVQGANYGYTF

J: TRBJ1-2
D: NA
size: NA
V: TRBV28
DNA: TGTGCCAGCAGGACAGTATCACGCTCTAACTATGGCTACACCTTC
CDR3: CASRTVSRSNYGYTF

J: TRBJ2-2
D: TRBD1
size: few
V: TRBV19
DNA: TGTGCCAGTAGTATTCGGACAGGGAGTATTGTCGGGGAGCTGTTTTTT
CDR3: CASSIRTGSIVGELFF

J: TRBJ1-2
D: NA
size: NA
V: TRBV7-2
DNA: TGTGCCAGCAGACGGGGGACGGAGGATGGCTACACCTTC
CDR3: CASRRGTEDGYTF

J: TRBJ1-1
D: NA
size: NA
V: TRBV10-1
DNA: TGCGCCAGCAGTGACCTTCTGGCAGGCACTGAAGCTTTCTTT
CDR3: CASSDLLAGTEAFF

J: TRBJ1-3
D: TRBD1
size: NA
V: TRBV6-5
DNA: TGTGCCAGCAGCCCAGGACAGGGCCACACCATATATTTT
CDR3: CASSPGQGHTIYF

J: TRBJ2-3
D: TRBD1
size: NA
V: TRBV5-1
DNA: TGCGCCAGCTCACAGATCTTGACAGGGCCCCGCACAGATACGCAGTATTTT
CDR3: CASSQILTGPRTDTQYF

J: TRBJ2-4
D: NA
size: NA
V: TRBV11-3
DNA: TGTGCCAGCAGCTTAGATCCGACAAATTCCATTCAGTACTTC
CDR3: CASSLDPTNSIQYF

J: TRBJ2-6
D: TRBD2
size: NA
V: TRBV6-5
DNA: TGTGCCAGCAGGCCGGGGGGTGGGGCCAACGTCCTGACTTTC
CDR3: CASRPGGGANVLTF

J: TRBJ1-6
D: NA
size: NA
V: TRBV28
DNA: TGTGCCAGCGGTCGTCGGGGATTTATAGGGTCCCCCTATTCACCCCTCCACTTT
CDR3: CASGRRGFIGSPYSPLHF

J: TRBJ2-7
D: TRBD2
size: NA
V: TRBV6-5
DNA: TGTGCCAGCAGTTTCGATCCGGGACTACCCTACGAGCAGTACTTC
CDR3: CASSFDPGLPYEQYF

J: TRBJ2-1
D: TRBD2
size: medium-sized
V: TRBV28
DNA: TGTGCCAGCAGTTTACTGCGCGGGGGTGAGCAGTTCTTC
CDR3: CASSLLRGGEQFF

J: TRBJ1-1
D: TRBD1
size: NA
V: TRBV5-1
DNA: TGCGCCAGCAGCTTGGAAGGGGGCCGGCCTGAAGCTTTCTTT
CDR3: CASSLEGGRPEAFF

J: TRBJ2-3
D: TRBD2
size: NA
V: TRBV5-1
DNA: TGCGCCAGTAGCACCCGAGGGACTAGCGGGGGGTTTACTAGCACAGATACGCAGTATTTT
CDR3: CASSTRGTSGGFTSTDTQYF

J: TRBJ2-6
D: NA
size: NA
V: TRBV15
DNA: TGTGCCACCAGCAGACCAGCGTCTGGGGCCAACGTCCTGACTTTC
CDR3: CATSRPASGANVLTF

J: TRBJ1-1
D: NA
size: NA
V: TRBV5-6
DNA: TGTGCCAGCAGCTTGGAAGGGGTAGCTTTCTTT
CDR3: CASSLEGVAFF

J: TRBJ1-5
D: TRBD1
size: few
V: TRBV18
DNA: TGTGCCAGCTCACCGGTGGACAGGGGTAATAATCAGCCCCAGCATTTT
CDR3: CASSPVDRGNNQPQHF

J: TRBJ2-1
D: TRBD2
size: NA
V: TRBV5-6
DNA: TGTGCCAGCAGCTTGGGACTAGCAGTGAATGAGCAGTTCTTC
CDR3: CASSLGLAVNEQFF

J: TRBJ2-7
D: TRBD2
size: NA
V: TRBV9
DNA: TGTGCCAGCAGCGGTCGGACTAGCGGGATTTACGAGCAGTACTTC
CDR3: CASSGRTSGIYEQYF

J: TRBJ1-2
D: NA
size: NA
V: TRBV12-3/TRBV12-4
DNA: TGTGCCAGCACCTACAGTGGGCATGGCTACACCTTC
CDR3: CASTYSGHGYTF

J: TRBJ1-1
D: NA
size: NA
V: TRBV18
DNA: TGTGCCAGCTCGGCGGAAATGAACACTGAAGCTTTCTTT
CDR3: CASSAEMNTEAFF

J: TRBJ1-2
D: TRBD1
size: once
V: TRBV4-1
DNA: TGCGCCAGCAGCCAAGCCCCATACAGGGGGCCAGCTCACGGCTACACCTTC
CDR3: CASSQAPYRGPAHGYTF

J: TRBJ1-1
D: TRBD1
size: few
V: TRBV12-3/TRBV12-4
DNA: TGTGCCAGCAGTCCCCACAGGGGAGGCTTGGCTTTCTTT
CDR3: CASSPHRGGLAFF

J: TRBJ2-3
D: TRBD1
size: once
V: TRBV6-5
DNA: TGTGCCAGCAGCAAACAGGGGTCGAGCACAGATACGCAGTATTTT
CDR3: CASSKQGSSTDTQYF

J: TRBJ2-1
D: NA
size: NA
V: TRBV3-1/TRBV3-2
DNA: TGTGCCAGCAGTCGGGACCATCGCAGGGGCTCCTACAATGAGCAGTTCTTC
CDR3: CASSRDHRRGSYNEQFF

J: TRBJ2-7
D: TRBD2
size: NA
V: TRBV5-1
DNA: TGCGCCAGCAGCCGCCTGACTAGCGGAGTTGGGGAGCAGTACTTC
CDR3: CASSRLTSGVGEQYF

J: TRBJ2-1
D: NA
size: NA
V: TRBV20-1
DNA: TGCAGTGCAGAAAGGTCCAGGGAGCAGTTCTTC
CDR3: CSAERSREQFF

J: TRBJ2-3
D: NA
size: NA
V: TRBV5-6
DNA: TGTGCCAGCAGCTTGCGGGATCGGTCGGCAGATACGCAGTATTTT
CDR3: CASSLRDRSADTQYF